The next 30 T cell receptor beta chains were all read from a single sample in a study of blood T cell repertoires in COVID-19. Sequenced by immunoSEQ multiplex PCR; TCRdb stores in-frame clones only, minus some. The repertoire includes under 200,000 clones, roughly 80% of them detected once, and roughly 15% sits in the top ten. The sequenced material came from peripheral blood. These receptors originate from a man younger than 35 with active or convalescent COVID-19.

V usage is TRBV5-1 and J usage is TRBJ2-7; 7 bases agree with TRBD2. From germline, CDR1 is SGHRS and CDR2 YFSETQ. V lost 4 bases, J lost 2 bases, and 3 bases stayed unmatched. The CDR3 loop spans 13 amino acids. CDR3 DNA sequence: TGCGCCAGCAGCCTGGGACTAACCTACGAGCAGTACTTC. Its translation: CASSLGLTYEQYF.

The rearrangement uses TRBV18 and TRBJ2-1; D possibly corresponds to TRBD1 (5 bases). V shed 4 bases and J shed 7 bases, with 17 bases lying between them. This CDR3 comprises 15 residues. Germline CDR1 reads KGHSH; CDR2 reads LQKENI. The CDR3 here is CASSLQVTLGNEQFF. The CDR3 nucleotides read TGTGCCAGCTCACTACAGGTCACCCTCGGGAATGAGCAGTTCTTC.

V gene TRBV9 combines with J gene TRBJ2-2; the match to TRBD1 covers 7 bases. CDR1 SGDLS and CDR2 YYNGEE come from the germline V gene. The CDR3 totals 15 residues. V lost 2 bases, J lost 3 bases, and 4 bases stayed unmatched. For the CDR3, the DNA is TGTGCCAGCAGCGTTATCACAGGGGACACCGGGGAGCTGTTTTTT. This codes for CASSVITGDTGELFF.

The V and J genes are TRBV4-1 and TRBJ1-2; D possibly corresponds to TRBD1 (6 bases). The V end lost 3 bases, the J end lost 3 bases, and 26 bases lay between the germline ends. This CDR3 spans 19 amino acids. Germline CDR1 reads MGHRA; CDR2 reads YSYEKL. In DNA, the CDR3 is TGCGCCAGCAGCCACCTCAGGGGAGGGTTTGGGGCATCGTACTATGGCTACACCTTC. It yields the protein CASSHLRGGFGASYYGYTF.

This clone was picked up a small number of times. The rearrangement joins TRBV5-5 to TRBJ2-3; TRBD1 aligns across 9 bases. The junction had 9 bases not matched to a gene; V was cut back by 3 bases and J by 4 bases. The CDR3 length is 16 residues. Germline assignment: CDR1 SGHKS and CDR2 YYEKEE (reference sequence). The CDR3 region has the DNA TGTGCCAGCAGCTATAATACACAGGGGGCGGCAGATACGCAGTATTTT. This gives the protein CASSYNTQGAADTQYF. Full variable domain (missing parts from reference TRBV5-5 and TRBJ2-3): DAGVTQSPTHLIKTRGQQVTLRCSPISGHKSVSWYQQVLGQGPQFIFQYYEKEERGRGNFPDRFSARQFPNYSSELNVNALLLGDSALYLCASSYNTQGAADTQYFGPGTRLTVL.

CDR3 protein: CASSLVGRENGYTF. In DNA form, the CDR3 reads TGTGCCAGCAGCTTAGTCGGCAGGGAAAACGGCTACACCTTC. The rearrangement joins TRBV7-2 to TRBJ1-2, with D possibly being TRBD1 (5 bases). V was shortened by 1 base and J by 8 bases, with 14 bases between the two germline ends. The CDR3 sequence is 14 residues long. Germline loops: CDR1 SGHTA, CDR2 FQGNSA.

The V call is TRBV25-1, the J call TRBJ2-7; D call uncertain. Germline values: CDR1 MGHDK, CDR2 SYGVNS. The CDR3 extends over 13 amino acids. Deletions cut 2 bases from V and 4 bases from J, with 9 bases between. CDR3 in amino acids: CASSEGRFYEQYF. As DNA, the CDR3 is TGTGCCAGCAGTGAAGGTCGGTTTTACGAGCAGTACTTC.

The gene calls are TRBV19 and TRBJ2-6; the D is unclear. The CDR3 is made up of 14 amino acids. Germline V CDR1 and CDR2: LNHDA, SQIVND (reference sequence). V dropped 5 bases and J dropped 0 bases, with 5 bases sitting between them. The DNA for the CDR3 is TGTGCCAGTAGTCTAATCTCTGGGGCCAACGTCCTGACTTTC. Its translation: CASSLISGANVLTF.

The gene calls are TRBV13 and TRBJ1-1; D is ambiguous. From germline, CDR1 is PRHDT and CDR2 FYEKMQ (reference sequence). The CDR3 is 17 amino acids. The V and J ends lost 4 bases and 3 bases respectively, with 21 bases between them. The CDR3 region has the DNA TGTGCCAGCAGCTCCCACCAAAGTTGGACGGAGGACACTGAAGCTTTCTTT. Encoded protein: CASSSHQSWTEDTEAFF.

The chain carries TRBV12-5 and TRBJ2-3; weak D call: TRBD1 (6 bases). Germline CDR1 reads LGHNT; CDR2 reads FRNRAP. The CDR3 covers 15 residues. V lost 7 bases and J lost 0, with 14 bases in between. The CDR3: CASVLDSLSTDTQYF. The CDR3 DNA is TGTGCTAGTGTCTTGGACAGTCTGAGCACAGATACGCAGTATTTT.

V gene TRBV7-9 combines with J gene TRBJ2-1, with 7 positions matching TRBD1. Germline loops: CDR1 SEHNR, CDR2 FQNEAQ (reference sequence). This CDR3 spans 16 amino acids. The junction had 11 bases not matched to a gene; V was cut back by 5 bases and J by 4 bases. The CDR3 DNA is TGTGCCAGCAGCCTCGCTCCGGGACAGATTTACAATGAGCAGTTCTTC. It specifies CASSLAPGQIYNEQFF.

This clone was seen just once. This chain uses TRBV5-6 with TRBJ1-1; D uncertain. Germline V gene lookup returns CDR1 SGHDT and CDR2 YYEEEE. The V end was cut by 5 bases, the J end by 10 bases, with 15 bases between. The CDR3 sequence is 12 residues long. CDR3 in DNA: TGTGCCAGCAGTTCCTACCCGGGAGGAGCTTTCTTT. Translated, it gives CASSSYPGGAFF.

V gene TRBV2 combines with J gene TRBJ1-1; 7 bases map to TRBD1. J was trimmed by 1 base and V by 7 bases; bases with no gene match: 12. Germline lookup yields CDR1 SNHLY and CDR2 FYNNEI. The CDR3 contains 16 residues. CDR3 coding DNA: TGTGCCAGCATTAAAACCGGGACAGAGGGGAACACTGAAGCTTTCTTT. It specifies CASIKTGTEGNTEAFF.

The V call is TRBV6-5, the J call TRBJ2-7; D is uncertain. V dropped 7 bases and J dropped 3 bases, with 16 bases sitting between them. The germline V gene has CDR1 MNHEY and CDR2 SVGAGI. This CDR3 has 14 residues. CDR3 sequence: CASKKTFQLYEQYF. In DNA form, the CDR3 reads TGTGCCAGCAAAAAAACGTTTCAACTCTACGAGCAGTACTTC.

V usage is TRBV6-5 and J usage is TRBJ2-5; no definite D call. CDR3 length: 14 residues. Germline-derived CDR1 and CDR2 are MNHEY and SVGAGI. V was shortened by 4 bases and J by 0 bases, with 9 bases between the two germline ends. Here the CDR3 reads CASSLFRYQETQYF. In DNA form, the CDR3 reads TGTGCCAGCAGTTTGTTCAGGTACCAAGAGACCCAGTACTTC.

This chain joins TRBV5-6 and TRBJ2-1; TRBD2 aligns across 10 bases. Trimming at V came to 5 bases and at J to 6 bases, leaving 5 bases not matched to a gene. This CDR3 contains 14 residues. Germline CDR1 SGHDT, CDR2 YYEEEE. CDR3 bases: TGTGCCAGCAGAGTCCTAGCGGGAGTCAATGAGCAGTTCTTC. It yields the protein CASRVLAGVNEQFF.

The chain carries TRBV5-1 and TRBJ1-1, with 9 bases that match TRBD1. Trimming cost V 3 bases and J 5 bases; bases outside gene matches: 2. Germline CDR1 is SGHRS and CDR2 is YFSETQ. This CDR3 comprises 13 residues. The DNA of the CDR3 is TGCGCCAGCAGCTATGACAGGGGGACTGAAGCTTTCTTT. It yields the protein CASSYDRGTEAFF.

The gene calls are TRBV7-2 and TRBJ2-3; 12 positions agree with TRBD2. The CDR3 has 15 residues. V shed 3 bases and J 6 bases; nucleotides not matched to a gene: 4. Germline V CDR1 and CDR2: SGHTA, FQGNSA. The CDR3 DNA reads TGTGCCAGCAGCTTGACTAGCGGGAGAATGGATACGCAGTATTTT. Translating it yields CASSLTSGRMDTQYF.

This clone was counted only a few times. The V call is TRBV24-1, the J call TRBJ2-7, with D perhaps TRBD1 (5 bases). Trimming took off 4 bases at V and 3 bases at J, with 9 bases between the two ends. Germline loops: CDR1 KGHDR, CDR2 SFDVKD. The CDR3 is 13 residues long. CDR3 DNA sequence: TGTGCCACCAGTGACGCGGACAACTACGAGCAGTACTTC. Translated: CATSDADNYEQYF.

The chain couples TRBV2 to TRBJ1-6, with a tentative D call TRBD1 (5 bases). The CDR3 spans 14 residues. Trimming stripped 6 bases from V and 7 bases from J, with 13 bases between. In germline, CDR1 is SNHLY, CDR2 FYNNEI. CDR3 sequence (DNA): TGTGCCAGCAGCTCGGGACTGAAAAATTCACCCCTCCACTTT. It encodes CASSSGLKNSPLHF.

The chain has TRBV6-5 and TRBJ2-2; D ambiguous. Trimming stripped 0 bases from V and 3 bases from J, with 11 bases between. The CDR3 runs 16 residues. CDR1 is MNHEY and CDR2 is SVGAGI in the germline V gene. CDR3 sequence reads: CASSYSVTEHTGELFF. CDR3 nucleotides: TGTGCCAGCAGTTACTCTGTAACAGAACACACCGGGGAGCTGTTTTTT.

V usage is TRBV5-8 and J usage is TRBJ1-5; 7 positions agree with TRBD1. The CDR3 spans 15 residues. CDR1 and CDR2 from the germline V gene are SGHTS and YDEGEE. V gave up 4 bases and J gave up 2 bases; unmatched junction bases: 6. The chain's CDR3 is CASSHGQVGNQPQHF. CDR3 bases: TGTGCCAGCAGCCACGGACAGGTCGGCAATCAGCCCCAGCATTTT.

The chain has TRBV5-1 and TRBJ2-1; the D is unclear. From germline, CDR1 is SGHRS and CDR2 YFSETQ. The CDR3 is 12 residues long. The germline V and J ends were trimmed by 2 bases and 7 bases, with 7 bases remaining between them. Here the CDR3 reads CASSFLTNEQFF. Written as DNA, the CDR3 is TGCGCCAGCAGCTTCCTGACAAATGAGCAGTTCTTC.

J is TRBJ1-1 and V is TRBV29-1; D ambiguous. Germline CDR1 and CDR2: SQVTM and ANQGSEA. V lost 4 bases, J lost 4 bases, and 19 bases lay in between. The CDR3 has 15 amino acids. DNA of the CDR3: TGCAGCGTTGCCTCGGGTCTACCCCGAACCACTGAAGCTTTCTTT. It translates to CSVASGLPRTTEAFF. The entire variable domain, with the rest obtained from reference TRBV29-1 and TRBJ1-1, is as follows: SAVISQKPSRDICQRGTSLTIQCQVDSQVTMMFWYRQQPGQSLTLIATANQGSEATYESGFVIDKFPISRPNLTFSTLTVSNMSPEDSSIYLCSVASGLPRTTEAFFGQGTRLTVV.

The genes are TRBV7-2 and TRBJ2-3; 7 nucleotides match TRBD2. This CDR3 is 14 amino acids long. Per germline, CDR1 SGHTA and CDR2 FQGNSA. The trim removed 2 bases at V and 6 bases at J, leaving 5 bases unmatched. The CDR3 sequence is CASSLRTRRDTQYF. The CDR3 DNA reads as TGTGCCAGCAGCTTAAGGACTAGAAGGGATACGCAGTATTTT.

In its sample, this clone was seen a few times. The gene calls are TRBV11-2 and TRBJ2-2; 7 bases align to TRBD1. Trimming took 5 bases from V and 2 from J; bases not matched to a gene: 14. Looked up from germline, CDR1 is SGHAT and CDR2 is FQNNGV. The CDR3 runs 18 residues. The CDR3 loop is CASSPIDDRAVNTGELFF. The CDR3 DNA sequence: TGTGCCAGCAGCCCCATCGACGACAGGGCCGTTAACACCGGGGAGCTGTTTTTT.

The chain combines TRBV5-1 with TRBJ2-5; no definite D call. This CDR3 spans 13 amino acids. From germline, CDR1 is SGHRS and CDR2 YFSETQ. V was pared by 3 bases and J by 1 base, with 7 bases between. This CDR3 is CASSYNFQETQYF. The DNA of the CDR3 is TGCGCCAGCAGCTACAATTTCCAAGAGACCCAGTACTTC.

CDR3 sequence (DNA): TGCGCCAGCAGCTTAGAAAGCTACACCGGGGAGCTGTTTTTT. The encoded protein is CASSLESYTGELFF. The chain uses TRBV5-1 and TRBJ2-2, with no clear D. CDR3 length equals 14 residues. V was shortened by 2 bases and J by 3 bases, with 8 bases between the two germline ends. CDR1 and CDR2 (germline): SGHRS, YFSETQ.

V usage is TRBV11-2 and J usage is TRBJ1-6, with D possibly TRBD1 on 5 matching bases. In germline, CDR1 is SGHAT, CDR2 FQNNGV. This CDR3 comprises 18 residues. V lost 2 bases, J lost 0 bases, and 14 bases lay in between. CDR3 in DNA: TGTGCCAGCAGCTTAAGGCCGGACACCAGCTCCTATAATTCACCCCTCCACTTT. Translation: CASSLRPDTSSYNSPLHF.

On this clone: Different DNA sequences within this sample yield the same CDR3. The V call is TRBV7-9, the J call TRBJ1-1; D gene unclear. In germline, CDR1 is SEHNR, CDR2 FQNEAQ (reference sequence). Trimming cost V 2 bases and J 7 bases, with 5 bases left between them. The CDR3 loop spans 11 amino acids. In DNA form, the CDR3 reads TGTGCCAGCAGCTTAACAGTTGAAGCTTTCTTT. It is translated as CASSLTVEAFF.